These 18 T cell receptor beta chains share one sample of origin, sequenced in a study of blood T cell repertoires in COVID-19. This table comes from immunoSEQ multiplex PCR, and its TCRdb copy is limited to in-frame clones, with some not included. Of about 360,000 clones in the sample, around 82% were seen once. The sample consisted of peripheral blood. Receptors were obtained from a man aged 25-40 years with active or convalescent COVID-19.

This clone was counted a few times. The J gene is TRBJ1-6, the V gene TRBV11-3; the match to TRBD1 covers 11 bases. The CDR3 spans 16 residues. V trimming: 4 bases; J trimming: 10 bases; junction bases outside the gene matches: 9. Germline-derived CDR1 and CDR2 are SGHNT and YENEEA. CDR3 residues: CASSSWRGTGGSPLHF. In nucleotides, the CDR3 is TGTGCCAGCAGCTCGTGGAGGGGGACAGGGGGATCACCCCTCCACTTT.

The V call is TRBV3-1 (or the pseudogene TRBV3-2), the J call TRBJ1-1; maybe TRBD1 (6 bases). The V end was cut by 2 bases, the J end by 6 bases, with 13 bases between. The CDR3 extends over 14 amino acids. From germline, CDR1 is LGHDT and CDR2 YNNKEL (reference sequence). CDR3 sequence (DNA): TGTGCCAGCAGCCAAACAACAGGGAAGGCTGAAGCTTTCTTT. Translating it yields CASSQTTGKAEAFF.

As for this clone: The sample has other DNA sequences that encode this CDR3 too. The chain uses TRBV6-5 and TRBJ1-1; D is unresolved. Germline CDR1 MNHEY, CDR2 SVGAGI. CDR3 length: 12 amino acids. V dropped 5 bases and J dropped 0 bases, with 4 bases sitting between them. This chain's CDR3 is CASSQMNTEAFF. The CDR3, as DNA: TGTGCCAGCAGTCAAATGAACACTGAAGCTTTCTTT.

The chain is built from TRBV7-9 and TRBJ2-3, with no clear D. Trimming left V 1 base short and J 7 bases short, with 15 bases between. The CDR3 has 15 amino acids. The germline V gene has CDR1 SEHNR and CDR2 FQNEAQ (reference sequence). CDR3 nucleotide sequence: TGTGCCAGCAGCTTAGGTCCCGGCGGAGTTAATACGCAGTATTTT. Its translation: CASSLGPGGVNTQYF. Variable domain in full (rest from reference TRBV7-9 and TRBJ2-3): DTGVSQNPRHKITKRGQNVTFRCDPISEHNRLYWYRQTLGQGPEFLTYFQNEAQLEKSRLLSDRFSAERPKGSFSTLEIQRTEQGDSAMYLCASSLGPGGVNTQYFGPGTRLTVL.

This clone was counted between two and nine times. The CDR3 here is CASSRGTSGGVHEQYF. The CDR3, as DNA: TGTGCCAGCAGTCGAGGGACTAGCGGCGGGGTCCACGAGCAGTACTTC. This rearrangement joins TRBV27 to TRBJ2-7; 11 bases map to TRBD2. This CDR3 comprises 16 residues. V lost 5 bases to trimming and J lost 5 bases; unmatched junction nucleotides: 11. Germline CDR1 and CDR2: MNHEY and SMNVEV (reference sequence).

This clone was found once. Here the CDR3 DNA reads TGTGCCAGCAGTACCCCGCGAGGCCGGGGGTTTAACATTCAGTACTTC. Translation gives CASSTPRGRGFNIQYF. This sequence joins TRBV6-2 or TRBV6-3 and TRBJ2-4, with D possibly matching TRBD2 (6 bases). The germline V gene has CDR1 MNHEY and CDR2 SVGEGT. With 5 bases removed from V and 7 bases from J, the gap between germline ends came to 21 bases. The CDR3 consists of 16 residues.

This chain connects TRBV9 to TRBJ1-1; a possible D gene is TRBD1 (6 bases). Germline V gene data show CDR1 as SGDLS and CDR2 as YYNGEE. This CDR3 has 15 amino acids. V lost 0 bases and J lost 1, with 10 bases in between. The CDR3 here is CASSVEGEGNTEAFF. The CDR3 DNA is TGTGCCAGCAGCGTAGAGGGGGAGGGGAACACTGAAGCTTTCTTT.

The chain couples TRBV4-3 to TRBJ1-2; D ambiguous. Germline CDR1 is LGHNA and CDR2 is YSLEER. The CDR3 totals 12 residues. Trimming took 8 bases from V and 8 from J, leaving 15 bases between them. The CDR3 bases are TGCGCCAGCTGCCTGGGCCCGGGGGGCTACACCTTC. Its protein product is CASCLGPGGYTF.

The chain uses TRBV29-1 and TRBJ2-1; D ambiguous. CDR1 and CDR2 from the germline V gene are SQVTM and ANQGSEA. V lost 4 bases, J lost 4 bases, and 8 bases lay in between. The CDR3 loop spans 12 amino acids. CDR3 residues: CSVGGGYNEQFF. The CDR3 nucleotides read TGCAGCGTTGGAGGTGGGTACAATGAGCAGTTCTTC.

CDR3 amino acids: CASSLASGSLSKNIQYF. CDR3 bases: TGCGCCAGCAGCTTGGCTAGCGGGAGTTTATCCAAAAACATTCAGTACTTC. The chain recombines TRBV5-1 with TRBJ2-4; TRBD2 agrees at 10 bases. V dropped 0 bases and J dropped 2; count of bases not matched to a gene: 5. CDR3 length: 17 residues. Per the germline V gene, CDR1 is SGHRS and CDR2 is YFSETQ.

CDR3: CASSLWATSAEQYF. For the CDR3, the DNA is TGTGCCAGCAGCTTGTGGGCAACTAGTGCCGAGCAGTACTTC. The V call is TRBV5-5, the J call TRBJ2-7, with a possible D match to TRBD2 (5 bases). The CDR3 extends over 14 amino acids. The V gene's germline CDR1 is SGHKS and CDR2 YYEKEE (reference sequence). Trimming left V 1 base short and J 6 bases short, with 14 bases between.

The chain combines TRBV19 with TRBJ1-6; D ambiguous. The CDR3 runs 16 residues. With 2 bases removed from V and 3 bases from J, the gap between germline ends came to 11 bases. In germline, CDR1 is LNHDA, CDR2 SQIVND (reference sequence). Written as DNA, the CDR3 is TGTGCCAGTAGTATACGTTCACTTTACTATAATTCACCCCTCCACTTT. It is translated as CASSIRSLYYNSPLHF.

As DNA, the CDR3 is TGTGCCAGCAGTTACTACTACACCGGGGAGCTGTTTTTT. It is translated as CASSYYYTGELFF. V is TRBV6-2 or TRBV6-3 and J is TRBJ2-2; D remains ambiguous. The CDR3 consists of 13 residues. The germline V and J ends were trimmed by 1 base and 3 bases, with 3 bases remaining between them. CDR1 is MNHEY, CDR2 SVGEGT, per germline.

J is TRBJ2-3 and V is TRBV4-3; D is perhaps TRBD1 (6 bases). This CDR3 has 14 amino acids. V dropped 4 bases and J dropped 2 bases, with 10 bases sitting between them. Looked up from germline, CDR1 is LGHNA and CDR2 is YSLEER. CDR3 nucleotide sequence: TGCGCCAGCAGCCCAAGGGGGATCACAGATACGCAGTATTTT. It encodes CASSPRGITDTQYF.

This clone was counted once. This chain uses TRBV6-2 or TRBV6-3 with TRBJ2-5, with D perhaps matching TRBD2 (5 bases). V was shortened by 2 bases and J by 6 bases, with 16 bases between the two germline ends. This CDR3 is built from 15 residues. Per the germline V gene, CDR1 is MNHEY and CDR2 is SVGEGT. The CDR3 bases are TGTGCCAGCAGTTACAGCCAGGAGAGCGGAAAGACCCAGTACTTC. Translated, it gives CASSYSQESGKTQYF.

The rearrangement uses TRBV11-1 and TRBJ2-7; D call uncertain. This CDR3 has 12 residues. Germline assignment: CDR1 SGHAT and CDR2 FQDESV (reference sequence). Deletions cut 4 bases from V and 2 bases from J, with 6 bases between. The CDR3 sequence: CASSSVPYEQYF. CDR3 sequence (DNA): TGTGCCAGCAGCTCCGTCCCCTACGAGCAGTACTTC. The full variable domain, completed using reference TRBV11-1 and TRBJ2-7, is EAEVAQSPRYKITEKSQAVAFWCDPISGHATLYWYRQILGQGPELLVQFQDESVVDDSQLPKDRFSAERLKGVDSTLKIQPAELGDSAMYLCASSSVPYEQYFGPGTRLTVT.

The chain links TRBV3-1 (or the pseudogene TRBV3-2) to TRBJ1-4, with 7 bases matching TRBD1. Trimming took 4 bases from V and 4 from J; bases not matched to a gene: 12. In germline, CDR1 is LGHDT, CDR2 YNNKEL (reference sequence). The CDR3 runs 17 residues. The DNA of the CDR3 is TGTGCCAGCAGCCGGGACTCCGGACAGGTCCGTAATGAAAAACTGTTTTTT. This sequence encodes CASSRDSGQVRNEKLFF.

This clone was picked up many times. This rearrangement joins TRBV6-6 to TRBJ1-2; D is unresolved. Per germline, CDR1 MNHNY and CDR2 SVGAGI (reference sequence). This CDR3 has 14 residues. The V and J ends lost 5 bases and 7 bases respectively, with 17 bases between them. The DNA of the CDR3 is TGTGCCAGCAGTCCCGAGGGTGCGGGTCTTGGCTACACCTTC. It encodes CASSPEGAGLGYTF.